This record looks at one TCR beta chain sequence and its context. V dropped 5 bases and J dropped 2 bases, with 10 bases sitting between them. The CDR3 extends over 14 amino acids. Germline lookup yields CDR1 MNHEY and CDR2 SVGEGT. The source of the sample is a study of blood T cell repertoires in COVID-19. For the study at large: T cells, B-cell-depleted T cells, or PBMCs provided the cDNA or gDNA that served as material.

The assay was immunoSEQ multiplex PCR, and TCRdb's table has in-frame clones only and misses some. The sample records approximately 90,000 clones, about 83% being singletons. This TCR came from a man between 65 and 85 years old with COVID-19, enrolled during active disease. The sequenced sample consisted of peripheral blood. The chain has TRBV6-2 or TRBV6-3 and TRBJ1-3; D not resolved. The CDR3 DNA is TGTGCCAGCAGTCACGAACTTCCTGGAAACACCATATATTTT. This encodes CASSHELPGNTIYF.